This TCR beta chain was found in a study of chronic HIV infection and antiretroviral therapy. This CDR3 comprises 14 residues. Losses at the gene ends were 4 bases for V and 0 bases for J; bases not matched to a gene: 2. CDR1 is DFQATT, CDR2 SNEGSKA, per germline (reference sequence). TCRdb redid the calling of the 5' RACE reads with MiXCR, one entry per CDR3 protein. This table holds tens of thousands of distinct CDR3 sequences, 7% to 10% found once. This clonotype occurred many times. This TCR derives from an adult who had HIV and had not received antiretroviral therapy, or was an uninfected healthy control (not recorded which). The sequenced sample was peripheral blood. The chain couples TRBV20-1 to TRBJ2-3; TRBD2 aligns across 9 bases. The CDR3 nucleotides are TGCAGTGCTATGAGCGGGAGGAGCACAGATACGCAGTATTTT. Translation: CSAMSGRSTDTQYF.